This entry lists 9 T cell receptor beta chains sequenced from one sample in a study of blood T cell repertoires in COVID-19. Using immunoSEQ multiplex PCR, the repertoire was profiled, and TCRdb retains in-frame clones only, with some absent. The sample has around 35,000 clones; roughly 80% are singletons. Sequences were obtained from peripheral blood. The receptors come from a man in his 70s with COVID-19, enrolled during active disease.

The chain recombines TRBV5-4 with TRBJ2-6, with D possibly matching TRBD2 (6 bases). This CDR3 has 18 amino acids. V dropped 2 bases and J dropped 1 base, with 16 bases sitting between them. Germline CDR1 reads SGHNT; CDR2 reads YYREEE (reference sequence). DNA of the CDR3: TGTGCCAGCAGCTTAGGTACTACGGGAGCTTCTGGGGCCAACGTCCTGACTTTC. As protein: CASSLGTTGASGANVLTF. The full variable domain, in which reference TRBV5-4 and TRBJ2-6 provide the parts outside the CDR3, is ETGVTQSPTHLIKTRGQQVTLRCSSQSGHNTVSWYQQALGQGPQFIFQYYREEENGRGNFPPRFSGLQFPNYSSELNVNALELDDSALYLCASSLGTTGASGANVLTFGAGSRLTVL.

The chain couples TRBV30 to TRBJ1-5; D is possibly TRBD1 (6 bases). This CDR3 contains 14 residues. From germline, CDR1 is GTSNPN and CDR2 SVGIG (reference sequence). The V and J ends lost 0 bases and 6 bases respectively, with 12 bases between them. The CDR3 coding sequence is TGTGCCTGGAGTGTACAGGCAGGGGCTCAGCCCCAGCATTTT. Residues: CAWSVQAGAQPQHF.

The gene calls are TRBV7-2 and TRBJ2-7, with 7 bases matching TRBD1. The CDR3 totals 16 residues. V lost 2 bases to trimming and J lost 2 bases; unmatched junction nucleotides: 9. Looked up from germline, CDR1 is SGHTA and CDR2 is FQGNSA. The CDR3 reads CASSLSPPGQTYEQYF. DNA for the CDR3: TGTGCCAGCAGCTTAAGTCCGCCGGGACAGACCTACGAGCAGTACTTC.

The rearrangement uses TRBV11-2 and TRBJ2-3; 7 bases map to TRBD2. The germline gives CDR1 SGHAT, CDR2 FQNNGV. This CDR3 comprises 16 residues. The V gene end was trimmed by 1 base and the J gene end by 0 bases; junction bases not matched to a gene: 4. The CDR3 here is CASSLGAGVSTDTQYF. The CDR3 coding sequence is TGTGCCAGCAGCTTAGGGGCGGGAGTGAGCACAGATACGCAGTATTTT.

The V gene is TRBV5-1, the J gene TRBJ1-5, with 8 bases that match TRBD1. V shed 4 bases, J shed 2 bases, and the junction held 2 bases outside the gene matches. Germline V CDR1 and CDR2: SGHRS, YFSETQ. CDR3 length: 14 amino acids. For the CDR3, the DNA is TGCGCCAGCAGCCCGGACAGGGGCAATCAGCCCCAGCATTTT. It specifies CASSPDRGNQPQHF. Combining the CDR3 with reference TRBV5-1 and TRBJ1-5 gives the whole variable domain KAGVTQTPRYLIKTRGQQVTLSCSPISGHRSVSWYQQTPGQGLQFLFEYFSETQRNKGNFPGRFSGRQFSNSRSEMNVSTLELGDSALYLCASSPDRGNQPQHFGDGTRLSIL.

V gene TRBV30 combines with J gene TRBJ1-6; 8 positions match TRBD1. The CDR3 has 13 residues. Germline V gene lookup returns CDR1 GTSNPN and CDR2 SVGIG (reference sequence). V shed 2 bases and J 9 bases; nucleotides not matched to a gene: 3. This CDR3 reads CAWSRQGASPLHF. Here the CDR3 DNA reads TGTGCCTGGAGTCGGCAGGGGGCTTCACCCCTCCACTTT.

This clone was counted only a few times. V and J are TRBV4-2 and TRBJ2-1; 8 bases are a match to TRBD2. Germline V CDR1 and CDR2: LGHNA, YNFKEQ. The CDR3 contains 17 residues. With V trimmed by 0 bases and J by 4 bases, 8 bases remained unmatched. The CDR3 DNA sequence: TGTGCCAGCAGCCAAGATACGGGACTAGTCGCGTACAATGAGCAGTTCTTC. This encodes CASSQDTGLVAYNEQFF.

The CDR3 DNA is TGTGCCAGCAGCTCAGCCGGGACTAGCGGGTCGCTAAGAGAGACCCAGTACTTC. It specifies CASSSAGTSGSLRETQYF. The V call is TRBV7-3, the J call TRBJ2-5, with 12 bases matching TRBD2. Germline CDR1 reads SGHTA; CDR2 reads FQGTGA. The V gene end was trimmed by 4 bases and the J gene end by 4 bases; junction bases not matched to a gene: 13. This CDR3 region has 18 residues.

The rearrangement joins TRBV10-2 to TRBJ2-1; 11 positions match TRBD1. V was pared by 3 bases and J by 7 bases, with 5 bases of the junction left unmatched. CDR3 length equals 15 residues. CDR1 and CDR2 (germline): WSHSY, SAAADI. The CDR3 DNA is TGCGCCAGCAGTGATCGGGACAGGGGGGAGAATGAGCAGTTCTTC. Translated, it gives CASSDRDRGENEQFF.